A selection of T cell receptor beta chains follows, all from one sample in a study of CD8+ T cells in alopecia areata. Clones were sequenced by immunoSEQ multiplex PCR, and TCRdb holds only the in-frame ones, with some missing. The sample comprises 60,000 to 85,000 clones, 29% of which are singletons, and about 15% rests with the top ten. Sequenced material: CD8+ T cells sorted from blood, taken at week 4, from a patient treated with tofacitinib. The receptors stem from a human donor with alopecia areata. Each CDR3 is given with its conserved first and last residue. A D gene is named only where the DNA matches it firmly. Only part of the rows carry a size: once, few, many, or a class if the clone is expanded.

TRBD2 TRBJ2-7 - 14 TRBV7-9 CASSSPGLAREQYF TGTGCCAGCAGCTCCCCGGGACTAGCGCGGGAGCAGTACTTC
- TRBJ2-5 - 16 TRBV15 CATSRGTTKYQETQYF TGTGCCACCAGCAGAGGTACTACAAAGTACCAAGAGACCCAGTACTTC
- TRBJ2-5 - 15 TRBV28 CASSLIDRNKETQYF TGTGCCAGCAGTTTAATCGACAGGAATAAAGAGACCCAGTACTTC
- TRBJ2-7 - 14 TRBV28 CASSARQVTYEQYF TGTGCCAGCAGTGCCCGACAAGTAACCTACGAGCAGTACTTC
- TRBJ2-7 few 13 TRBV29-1 CSVVGKGAYEQYF TGCAGCGTTGTGGGAAAGGGGGCCTACGAGCAGTACTTC
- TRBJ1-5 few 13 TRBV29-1 CSVGSVGNQPQHF TGCAGCGTTGGTAGTGTGGGGAATCAGCCCCAGCATTTT
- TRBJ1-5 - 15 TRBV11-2 CASSLGGGTSQPQHF TGTGCCAGCAGCTTAGGGGGGGGTACGAGTCAGCCCCAGCATTTT
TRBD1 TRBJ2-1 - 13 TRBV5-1 CATRQGFTDEQFF TGCGCCACCCGACAGGGCTTCACGGATGAGCAGTTCTTC
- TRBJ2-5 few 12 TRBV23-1 CASYPYQETQYF TGCGCCAGCTACCCCTACCAAGAGACCCAGTACTTC
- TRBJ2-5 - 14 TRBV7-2 CASSPNLYQETQYF TGTGCCAGCAGCCCAAACTTGTACCAAGAGACCCAGTACTTC
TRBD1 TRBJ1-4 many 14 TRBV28 CASSQGQEAEKLFF TGTGCCAGCAGCCAGGGACAGGAGGCCGAAAAACTGTTTTTT
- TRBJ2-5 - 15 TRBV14 CASSQGAGGLWTQYF TGTGCCAGCAGCCAAGGAGCTGGGGGATTGTGGACCCAGTACTTC
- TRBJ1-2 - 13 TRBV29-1 CSVEQGGLRGYTF TGCAGCGTTGAACAAGGAGGTCTTCGAGGCTACACCTTC
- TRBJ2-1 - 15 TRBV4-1 CASSRLGGPDNEQFF TGCGCCAGCAGCCGCTTGGGAGGTCCAGACAATGAGCAGTTCTTC
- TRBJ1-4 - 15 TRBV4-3 CASSQGPGMGEKLFF TGCGCCAGCAGCCAAGGACCAGGGATGGGCGAAAAACTGTTTTTT
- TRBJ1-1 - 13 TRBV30 CAWSVQGNTEAFF TGTGCCTGGAGTGTACAGGGGAACACTGAAGCTTTCTTT